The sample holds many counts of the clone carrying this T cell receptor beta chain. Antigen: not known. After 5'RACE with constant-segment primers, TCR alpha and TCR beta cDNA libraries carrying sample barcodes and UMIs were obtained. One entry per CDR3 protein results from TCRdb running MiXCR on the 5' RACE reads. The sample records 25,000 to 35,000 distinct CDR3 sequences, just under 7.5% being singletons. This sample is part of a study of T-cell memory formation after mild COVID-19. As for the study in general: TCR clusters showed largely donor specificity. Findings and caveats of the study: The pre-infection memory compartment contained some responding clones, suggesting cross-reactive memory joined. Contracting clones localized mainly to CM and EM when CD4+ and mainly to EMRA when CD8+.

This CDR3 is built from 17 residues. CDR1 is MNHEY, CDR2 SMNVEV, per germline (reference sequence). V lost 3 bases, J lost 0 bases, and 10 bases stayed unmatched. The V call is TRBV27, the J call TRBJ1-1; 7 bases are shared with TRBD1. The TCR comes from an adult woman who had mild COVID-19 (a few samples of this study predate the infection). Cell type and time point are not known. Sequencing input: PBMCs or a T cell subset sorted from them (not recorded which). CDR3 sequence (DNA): TGTGCCAGCAGTTTCCGGGCAGGGGGGGCTGTGAACACTGAAGCTTTCTTT. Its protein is CASSFRAGGAVNTEAFF.